These 2 T cell receptor beta chains were all obtained from the same sample, sequenced in a study of T cells after yellow fever vaccination (dated by TCRdb to between 2017 and 2020). Sample treatment or condition, as interpreted from the label and publication: live attenuated yellow fever vaccine strain. Libraries were constructed by 5' RACE. Instrument used: Illumina HiSeq 2500. TCRdb cleaned the public reads at Q25 with fastp, built clones with MiXCR and kept in-frame beta chains. Entries that share a CDR3 protein sequence are merged under the most common genes and DNA. The sample data list hundreds of thousands of distinct CDR3 sequences, and around a tenth of these were observed just once. The ten biggest clones cover roughly 18% of the sample. The sequencing here drew on PBMCs, taken on the day of the first yellow fever vaccination. These receptors were obtained from a man younger than 35 who received the YFV17D yellow fever vaccine.

V usage is TRBV5-6 and J usage is TRBJ1-1; 10 bases are shared with TRBD1. Germline lookup yields CDR1 SGHDT and CDR2 YYEEEE. The CDR3 covers 14 residues. Losses at the gene ends were 6 bases for V and 5 bases for J; bases not matched to a gene: 7. Here the CDR3 reads CASIPRDRGTEAFF. The DNA of the CDR3 is TGTGCCAGCATCCCCCGGGACAGGGGAACTGAAGCTTTCTTT. Using reference TRBV5-6 and TRBJ1-1 for the parts outside the CDR3, the full variable domain is DAGVTQSPTHLIKTRGQQVTLRCSPKSGHDTVSWYQQALGQGPQFIFQYYEEEERQRGNFPDRFSGHQFPNYSSELNVNALLLGDSALYLCASIPRDRGTEAFFGQGTRLTVV.

The chain employs TRBV6-5 and TRBJ2-2, with 8 positions matching TRBD1. The CDR3 spans 14 residues. J lost 9 bases, V lost 2 bases, and 5 bases had no gene match. Germline assignment: CDR1 MNHEY and CDR2 SVGAGI. The CDR3 loop reads CASSYLGQGRELFF. In DNA form, the CDR3 reads TGTGCCAGCAGTTACCTCGGACAGGGCCGGGAGCTGTTTTTT.